This T cell receptor (beta chain) was obtained from a study of T cells in Graves' hyperthyroidism and ophthalmopathy. This CDR3 has 17 residues. Germline-derived CDR1 and CDR2 are SGHVS and FNYEAQ. The V end lost 2 bases, the J end lost 6 bases, and 20 bases lay between the germline ends. Study results and limitations: It was a median around 6 months before onset that the model predicted ophthalmopathy.

Ten or more counts support this clonotype. Its antigen remains unknown. Diagnoses rested on clinical symptoms, serum thyroxine and TRAb, thyroid ultrasound and orbital computed tomography. RNA transcripts served as the template for amplifying TCR beta CDR3 regions. Using the HTBI primer set, a first-round RT-PCR was run on the TCR CDR3. Using its own MiXCR run on the multiplex PCR reads, TCRdb lists one record per CDR3 protein. The sample has 400,000 or so distinct CDR3 sequences, around 13% seen once; the top ten hold roughly a fifth. Sequencing used blood. The TCR sequence derives from a woman aged 25 to 45 with Graves' ophthalmopathy. V and J are TRBV7-6 and TRBJ2-1; D tentatively reads TRBD1 or TRBD2 (5 bases each). The chain's CDR3 is CASSLFPWGTGGNEQFF. The CDR3 DNA sequence: TGTGCCAGCAGCTTATTTCCGTGGGGCACTGGGGGCAATGAGCAGTTCTTC.